This TCR beta chain derives from a study of cytomegalovirus exposure and HLA in healthy donors. The PCR was carried out with 60 Vbeta primers and 13 Jbeta primers. Repertoires were generated with immunoSEQ multiplex PCR, while TCRdb's copy carries only in-frame clones and drops some. Among fewer than 250,000 clones listed, about four fifths were seen once. The study, taken as a whole, reports: Exclusion applied to some V segments, including TRBV6-2 and TRBV6-3, as they were indistinguishable. Accurate predictions that matched the HLA-A and HLA-B alleles of most subjects were reportedly made from TCR beta sequences.

Concerning this clone itself: Its antigen is not known.

The CDR3 spans 14 residues. With 6 bases removed from V and 5 bases from J, the gap between germline ends came to 16 bases. Germline V gene lookup returns CDR1 SNHLY and CDR2 FYNNEI. The J gene is TRBJ2-5, the V gene TRBV2, with a possible D match to TRBD2 (5 bases). The TCR originated in a man aged 35 to 55 in good health and CMV-seropositive. Sequenced: PBMCs. CDR3 protein: CASSVLTGMETQYF. CDR3 bases: TGTGCCAGCAGCGTCTTGACGGGGATGGAGACCCAGTACTTC.